These 2 T cell receptor beta chains originate from one sample sequenced in a study of T cell responses to AZD1222 COVID-19 vaccine. Assay used: immunoSEQ multiplex PCR; TCRdb lists only in-frame clones, some missing. The repertoire has fewer than 85,000 clones, about 88% of them found once; the top ten carry approximately 4.8%. The starting material was peripheral blood, obtained 28 days after the second dose of the MenACWY control vaccine. The receptors derive from an adult who received the MenACWY meningococcal vaccine as a control.

Concerning this clone itself: The same CDR3 also results from other DNA sequences found in this sample. Here the CDR3 reads CASSLQGYGYTF. The DNA for the CDR3 is TGTGCCAGCAGTTTACAGGGCTATGGCTACACCTTC. This chain links TRBV12-3 or TRBV12-4 with TRBJ1-2, with D perhaps matching TRBD1 (5 bases). The CDR3 is made up of 12 amino acids. V shed 2 bases and J shed 4 bases, with 5 bases lying between them.

The chain links TRBV28 to TRBJ1-4, with D perhaps TRBD1 (5 bases). Germline CDR1 is MDHEN and CDR2 is SYDVKM. The CDR3 contains 15 residues. Trimming pared 6 bases from V and 5 bases from J, leaving 16 bases between. CDR3 nucleotides: TGTGCCAGCAGCCTCACCGACAGACTCAATGAAAAACTGTTTTTT. Translating it yields CASSLTDRLNEKLFF. Full variable domain (missing parts from reference TRBV28 and TRBJ1-4): DVKVTQSSRYLVKRTGEKVFLECVQDMDHENMFWYRQDPGLGLRLIYFSYDVKMKEKGDIPEGYSVSREKKERFSLILESASTNQTSMYLCASSLTDRLNEKLFFGSGTQLSVL.